A single sample is the source of the 32 T cell receptor beta chains below, sequenced in a study of blood T cell repertoires in COVID-19. Libraries were prepared by immunoSEQ multiplex PCR; TCRdb keeps only in-frame clonotypes and omits some of them. The repertoire has over 350,000 clones, 70% to 90% of them found once; the top ten carry approximately 2%. Material: PBMCs or T cells enriched from blood (not recorded which). The receptors shown here come from a woman under 30 with acute COVID-19.

This clone was observed once. The chain employs TRBV2 and TRBJ1-3, with TRBD1 matching 7 bases. V was pared by 8 bases and J by 4 bases, with 5 bases of the junction left unmatched. CDR3 length: 13 amino acids. The germline gives CDR1 SNHLY, CDR2 FYNNEI. The CDR3 here is CASRDRVGNTIYF. CDR3 sequence (DNA): TGTGCCAGCCGAGACAGGGTAGGAAACACCATATATTTT.

V usage is TRBV7-6 and J usage is TRBJ1-1; D perhaps matches TRBD1 (5 bases). Trimming cost V 5 bases and J 0 bases, with 13 bases left between them. In germline, CDR1 is SGHVS, CDR2 FNYEAQ. This CDR3 is built from 15 residues. Here the CDR3 reads CASSQAGTMNTEAFF. As DNA, the CDR3 is TGTGCCAGCAGCCAGGCGGGGACCATGAACACTGAAGCTTTCTTT.

The gene calls are TRBV18 and TRBJ1-6, with no clear D. The ends were cut back, 6 bases at V and 0 bases at J, with 6 bases in the middle. The CDR3 sequence is 14 residues long. Germline V gene sequence: CDR1 KGHSH, CDR2 LQKENI. CDR3 protein: CASSWSSYNSPLHF. For the CDR3, the DNA is TGTGCCAGCTCGTGGAGCTCCTATAATTCACCCCTCCACTTT.

The chain joins TRBV19 to TRBJ2-7; D might be TRBD1 (6 bases). CDR1 LNHDA and CDR2 SQIVND come from the germline V gene (reference sequence). The germline V and J ends were trimmed by 0 bases and 2 bases, with 17 bases remaining between them. The CDR3 runs 17 residues. CDR3 residues: CASSIDLGVQGTYEQYF. CDR3 DNA: TGTGCCAGTAGTATAGATCTGGGGGTACAGGGAACCTACGAGCAGTACTTC.

The gene calls are TRBV7-9 and TRBJ2-7, with D unclear. The germline gives CDR1 SEHNR, CDR2 FQNEAQ (reference sequence). Trimming removed 4 bases at V and 3 bases at J, with 7 bases between. The CDR3 covers 12 residues. The CDR3 nucleotides read TGTGCCAGCAGCTCTACCCACTACGAGCAGTACTTC. Its protein is CASSSTHYEQYF.

This clone was seen a single time. The V and J genes are TRBV2 and TRBJ1-2; 7 nucleotides agree with TRBD1. The CDR3 covers 15 residues. The trim removed 11 bases at V and 5 bases at J, leaving 17 bases unmatched. Germline V gives CDR1 SNHLY, CDR2 FYNNEI. CDR3 amino acids: CAVPQGQAFSYGYTF. The CDR3 DNA follows: TGTGCCGTCCCCCAAGGACAGGCCTTTAGTTATGGCTACACCTTC.

V gene TRBV2 combines with J gene TRBJ2-2, with 9 bases fitting TRBD1. The CDR3 covers 13 residues. The germline CDR1 and CDR2 sequences are SNHLY and FYNNEI. Trimming took 8 bases from V and 6 from J; bases not matched to a gene: 4. The CDR3 loop reads CASSQGAAGELFF. The CDR3 DNA reads TGTGCCAGCTCACAGGGGGCAGCCGGGGAGCTGTTTTTT.

This chain links TRBV11-2 with TRBJ1-2; D uncertain. The V and J ends lost 5 bases and 6 bases respectively, with 10 bases between them. This CDR3 has 12 residues. Germline assignment: CDR1 SGHAT and CDR2 FQNNGV. The CDR3 DNA reads as TGTGCCAGCAGCCCTCTGCAGGATGGCTACACCTTC. Translating gives CASSPLQDGYTF.

This chain links TRBV5-6 with TRBJ1-1; a weak D match, TRBD1 (5 bases). This CDR3 comprises 14 residues. V gave up 7 bases and J gave up 5 bases, with 18 bases separating them. In germline, CDR1 is SGHDT, CDR2 YYEEEE. The DNA of the CDR3 is TGTGCCAGCGCATTAGACAGTCGATTTACTGAAGCTTTCTTT. The encoded protein is CASALDSRFTEAFF. Looking up the rest from reference TRBV5-6 and TRBJ1-1 gives the full variable domain: DAGVTQSPTHLIKTRGQQVTLRCSPKSGHDTVSWYQQALGQGPQFIFQYYEEEERQRGNFPDRFSGHQFPNYSSELNVNALLLGDSALYLCASALDSRFTEAFFGQGTRLTVV.

The chain has TRBV24-1 and TRBJ1-1; 8 nucleotides align to TRBD1. The CDR3 contains 15 residues. Germline CDR1 and CDR2: KGHDR and SFDVKD. V dropped 7 bases and J dropped 1; count of bases not matched to a gene: 7. This CDR3 is CATRVGRGPNTEAFF. DNA of the CDR3: TGTGCCACCAGAGTTGGCAGGGGGCCGAACACTGAAGCTTTCTTT.

The rearrangement links TRBV23-1 to TRBJ2-7; 7 bases are a match to TRBD1. TRBV23-1 is an ORF; its function is uncertain. The CDR3 spans 15 residues. With V trimmed by 0 bases and J by 2 bases, 4 bases remained unmatched. The chain's CDR3 is CASSQSQGITYEQYF. In DNA, the CDR3 is TGCGCCAGCAGTCAATCACAGGGGATTACCTACGAGCAGTACTTC.

The chain is built from TRBV19 and TRBJ2-7; D is possibly TRBD2 (5 bases). The CDR3 spans 13 residues. V dropped 4 bases and J dropped 3 bases, with 10 bases sitting between them. Germline V CDR1 and CDR2: LNHDA, SQIVND (reference sequence). The CDR3 DNA reads TGTGCCAGTAGTAGTCTGGGGAGCTACGAGCAGTACTTC. It codes for CASSSLGSYEQYF.

The chain recombines TRBV5-1 with TRBJ1-5; D remains unclear. This CDR3 contains 13 residues. Deletions cut 2 bases from V and 2 bases from J, with 5 bases between. Per the germline V gene, CDR1 is SGHRS and CDR2 is YFSETQ. The DNA of the CDR3 is TGCGCCAGCAGCTTCTCGGGCAATCAGCCCCAGCATTTT. It codes for CASSFSGNQPQHF. The whole variable domain, filled in from reference TRBV5-1 and TRBJ1-5, reads KAGVTQTPRYLIKTRGQQVTLSCSPISGHRSVSWYQQTPGQGLQFLFEYFSETQRNKGNFPGRFSGRQFSNSRSEMNVSTLELGDSALYLCASSFSGNQPQHFGDGTRLSIL.

V gene TRBV21-1 combines with J gene TRBJ2-6; TRBD1 is taken as the D call from the table, unchecked against the DNA. TRBV21-1 is a pseudogene. There are 16 residues in the CDR3. The CDR3 spells CASSKEQGSGANVLTF. The CDR3 DNA follows: TGTGCCAGCAGCAAAGAACAGGGTTCTGGGGCCAACGTCCTGACTTTC.

The chain couples TRBV6-2 or TRBV6-3 to TRBJ2-2; D might be TRBD2 (5 bases). The CDR3 loop spans 14 amino acids. Germline loops: CDR1 MNHEY, CDR2 SVGEGT. The V end was cut by 7 bases, the J end by 7 bases, with 16 bases between. CDR3 sequence (DNA): TGTGCCAGCAACCCCACCGGGATCGTCGGGGAGCTGTTTTTT. This codes for CASNPTGIVGELFF.

This chain uses TRBV27 with TRBJ1-2, with D perhaps TRBD1 (6 bases). The germline gives CDR1 MNHEY, CDR2 SMNVEV (reference sequence). There are 13 residues in the CDR3. Trimming left V 2 bases short and J 8 bases short, with 12 bases between. This chain's CDR3 is CASSLGTGKGYTF. The CDR3 region has the DNA TGTGCCAGCAGTTTAGGCACAGGGAAAGGCTACACCTTC.

The chain recombines TRBV7-2 with TRBJ1-2, with D tentatively TRBD1 (6 bases). The CDR3 loop spans 13 amino acids. The germline gives CDR1 SGHTA, CDR2 FQGNSA. Between the trimmed V and J ends, which lost 5 bases and 7 bases, there was a span of 14 bases. CDR3 residues: CASSPGGGLGYTF. CDR3 nucleotide sequence: TGTGCCAGCAGCCCGGGCGGGGGGCTTGGCTACACCTTC.

The CDR3 loop is CASSQRTLNTEAFF. Here the CDR3 DNA reads TGTGCCAGCAGCCAACGGACATTGAACACTGAAGCTTTCTTT. This chain links TRBV3-1 (or the pseudogene TRBV3-2) with TRBJ1-1; maybe TRBD1 (5 bases). Germline CDR1 and CDR2: LGHDT and YNNKEL (reference sequence). V lost 2 bases, J lost 0 bases, and 7 bases lay in between. The CDR3 is 14 residues long.

V and J are TRBV4-3 and TRBJ1-5, with D unresolved. The CDR3 sequence is 14 residues long. V was shortened by 0 bases and J by 4 bases, with 7 bases between the two germline ends. Looked up from germline, CDR1 is LGHNA and CDR2 is YSLEER. The CDR3 protein is CASSQDLRNQPQHF. Written as DNA, the CDR3 is TGCGCCAGCAGCCAAGATCTACGTAATCAGCCCCAGCATTTT.

V gene TRBV29-1 combines with J gene TRBJ1-5, with a tentative D call TRBD1 (5 bases). Trimming left V 6 bases short and J 6 bases short, with 9 bases between. The CDR3 is 11 residues long. CDR1 is SQVTM and CDR2 is ANQGSEA in the germline V gene. The CDR3 bases are TGCAGCGTCCCCAGGGTTCAGCCCCAGCATTTT. Its translation: CSVPRVQPQHF. Supplemented by reference TRBV29-1 and TRBJ1-5, the full variable domain reads SAVISQKPSRDICQRGTSLTIQCQVDSQVTMMFWYRQQPGQSLTLIATANQGSEATYESGFVIDKFPISRPNLTFSTLTVSNMSPEDSSIYLCSVPRVQPQHFGDGTRLSIL.

The chain employs TRBV6-5 and TRBJ2-7; weak D call: TRBD1 (6 bases). CDR1 and CDR2 from the germline V gene are MNHEY and SVGAGI. The CDR3 covers 14 residues. Trimming removed 0 bases from V and 2 bases from J, with 8 bases in between. The CDR3 sequence: CASSYSTGTYEQYF. CDR3 nucleotides: TGTGCCAGCAGTTACTCGACAGGTACCTACGAGCAGTACTTC.

The rearrangement uses TRBV29-1 and TRBJ1-1; 9 nucleotides line up with TRBD1. The germline CDR1 and CDR2 sequences are SQVTM and ANQGSEA. The CDR3 has 14 residues. The J segment lost 2 bases and the V segment lost 6 bases, leaving 7 bases of the junction unmatched. CDR3 sequence: CSVAGTGINTEAFF. CDR3 DNA: TGCAGCGTGGCCGGGACAGGGATAAACACTGAAGCTTTCTTT.

The chain uses TRBV2 and TRBJ2-2, with D tentatively TRBD1 (5 bases). The CDR3 runs 15 residues. V lost 3 bases and J 0 bases, leaving 8 bases between the germline ends. CDR1 is SNHLY, CDR2 FYNNEI, per germline. CDR3 protein: CASSEQGTNTGELFF. CDR3 coding DNA: TGTGCCAGCAGTGAGCAGGGAACGAACACCGGGGAGCTGTTTTTT. The full variable domain, with the rest looked up from reference TRBV2 and TRBJ2-2, is EPEVTQTPSHQVTQMGQEVILRCVPISNHLYFYWYRQILGQKVEFLVSFYNNEISEKSEIFDDQFSVERPDGSNFTLKIRSTKLEDSAMYFCASSEQGTNTGELFFGEGSRLTVL.

This chain links TRBV11-2 with TRBJ2-7; TRBD1 might be the D (5 bases). There are 15 residues in the CDR3. V was shortened by 4 bases and J by 3 bases, with 16 bases between the two germline ends. Germline values: CDR1 SGHAT, CDR2 FQNNGV. The CDR3 reads CASSSSQGSGYEQYF. As DNA, the CDR3 is TGTGCCAGCAGCTCTTCGCAGGGTTCTGGCTACGAGCAGTACTTC.

A word on this clone: Other nucleotide sequences in the sample specify the same CDR3. The V call is TRBV4-2, the J call TRBJ1-6; no definite D call. Deletions cut 0 bases from V and 0 bases from J, with 6 bases between. This CDR3 comprises 16 residues. The germline V gene encodes CDR1 LGHNA and CDR2 YNFKEQ. The CDR3 region has the DNA TGTGCCAGCAGCCAAGACCGGAGCTCCTATAATTCACCCCTCCACTTT. This gives the protein CASSQDRSSYNSPLHF.

This rearrangement joins TRBV7-8 to TRBJ1-4; D may be TRBD1 (5 bases). The germline V and J ends were trimmed by 3 bases and 6 bases, with 20 bases remaining between them. This CDR3 has 17 amino acids. CDR1 is SGHVS and CDR2 is FQNEAQ in the germline V gene. The CDR3 DNA reads TGTGCCAGCAGCTTGGGGGGTTCGGAGGGGATCGATGAAAAACTGTTTTTT. Protein product: CASSLGGSEGIDEKLFF.

Points on this clone: This sample also contains other DNA sequences that code for the same CDR3. The chain has TRBV5-6 and TRBJ2-7; possible D gene TRBD1, 6 bases. This CDR3 is 13 amino acids long. CDR1 is SGHDT, CDR2 YYEEEE, per germline. V was shortened by 0 bases and J by 2 bases, with 6 bases between the two germline ends. The CDR3 here is CASSLGGPYEQYF. CDR3 DNA sequence: TGTGCCAGCAGCTTGGGGGGGCCCTACGAGCAGTACTTC. The full variable domain, with the rest looked up from reference TRBV5-6 and TRBJ2-7, is DAGVTQSPTHLIKTRGQQVTLRCSPKSGHDTVSWYQQALGQGPQFIFQYYEEEERQRGNFPDRFSGHQFPNYSSELNVNALLLGDSALYLCASSLGGPYEQYFGPGTRLTVT.

The chain combines TRBV30 with TRBJ1-2; D call uncertain. Germline CDR1 reads GTSNPN; CDR2 reads SVGIG (reference sequence). V was shortened by 6 bases and J by 1 base, with 9 bases between the two germline ends. The CDR3 consists of 12 residues. The CDR3 coding sequence is TGTGCCTGCCTCCGGGGTAACTATGGCTACACCTTC. This gives the protein CACLRGNYGYTF.

This clone was detected only a few times. J is TRBJ2-2 and V is TRBV5-6; D gene uncertain. The CDR3 runs 15 residues. V was clipped by 1 base and J by 6 bases, with 13 bases between them. CDR1 is SGHDT and CDR2 is YYEEEE in the germline V gene. The DNA for the CDR3 is TGTGCCAGCAGCTTGTGGCAAGTGTCCCCCGGGGAGCTGTTTTTT. Encoded protein: CASSLWQVSPGELFF.

V is TRBV11-2 and J is TRBJ2-5; D uncertain. Germline values: CDR1 SGHAT, CDR2 FQNNGV. Trimming removed 1 base from V and 5 bases from J, with 14 bases in between. The CDR3 runs 15 residues. CDR3 coding DNA: TGTGCCAGCAGCTTAGGGCAAGGAGTAAGGGAGACCCAGTACTTC. Translation: CASSLGQGVRETQYF.

The chain has TRBV30 and TRBJ1-5; D remains unclear. The CDR3 has 13 residues. V was trimmed by 4 bases and J by 6 bases, leaving 13 bases between them. CDR1 is GTSNPN, CDR2 SVGIG, per germline (reference sequence). The CDR3 region has the DNA TGTGCCTGGACATATGGTCGGGGTCAGCCCCAGCATTTT. Amino acid sequence: CAWTYGRGQPQHF.

The chain combines TRBV27 with TRBJ2-1; D perhaps matches TRBD1 (5 bases). Trimming pared 2 bases from V and 2 bases from J, leaving 7 bases between. The V gene's germline CDR1 is MNHEY and CDR2 SMNVEV (reference sequence). The CDR3 has 14 residues. CDR3 sequence: CASSLGRAYNEQFF. As DNA, the CDR3 is TGTGCCAGCAGTTTAGGCAGGGCCTACAATGAGCAGTTCTTC.